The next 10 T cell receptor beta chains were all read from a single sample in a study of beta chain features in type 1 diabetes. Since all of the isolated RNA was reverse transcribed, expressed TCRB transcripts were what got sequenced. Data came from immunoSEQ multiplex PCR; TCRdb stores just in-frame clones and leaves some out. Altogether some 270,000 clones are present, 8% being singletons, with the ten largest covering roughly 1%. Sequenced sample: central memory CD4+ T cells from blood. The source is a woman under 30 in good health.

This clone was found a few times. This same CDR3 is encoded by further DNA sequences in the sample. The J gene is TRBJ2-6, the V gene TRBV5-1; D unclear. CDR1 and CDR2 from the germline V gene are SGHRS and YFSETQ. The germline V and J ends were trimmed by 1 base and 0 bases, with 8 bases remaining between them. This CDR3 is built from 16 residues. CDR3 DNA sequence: TGCGCCAGCAGCTTGAACTTAAACTCTGGGGCCAACGTCCTGACTTTC. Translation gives CASSLNLNSGANVLTF.

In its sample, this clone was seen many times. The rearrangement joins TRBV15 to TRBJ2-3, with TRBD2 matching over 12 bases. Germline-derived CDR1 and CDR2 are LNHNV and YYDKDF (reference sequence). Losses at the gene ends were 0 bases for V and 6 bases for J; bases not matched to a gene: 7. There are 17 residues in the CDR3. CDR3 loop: CATSRDLRTSGTDTQYF. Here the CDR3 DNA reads TGTGCCACCAGCAGAGACTTGAGGACTAGCGGGACGGATACGCAGTATTTT. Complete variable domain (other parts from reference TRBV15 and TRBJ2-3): DAMVIQNPRYQVTQFGKPVTLSCSQTLNHNVMYWYQQKSSQAPKLLFHYYDKDFNNEADTPDNFQSRRPNTSFCFLDIRSPGLGDTAMYLCATSRDLRTSGTDTQYFGPGTRLTVL.

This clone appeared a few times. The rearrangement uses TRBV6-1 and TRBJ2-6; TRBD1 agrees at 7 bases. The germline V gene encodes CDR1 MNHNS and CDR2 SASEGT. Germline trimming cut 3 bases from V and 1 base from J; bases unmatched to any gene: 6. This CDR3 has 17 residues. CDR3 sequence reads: CASSDGRGKSGANVLTF. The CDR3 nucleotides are TGTGCCAGCAGTGACGGCAGGGGGAAATCTGGGGCCAACGTCCTGACTTTC.

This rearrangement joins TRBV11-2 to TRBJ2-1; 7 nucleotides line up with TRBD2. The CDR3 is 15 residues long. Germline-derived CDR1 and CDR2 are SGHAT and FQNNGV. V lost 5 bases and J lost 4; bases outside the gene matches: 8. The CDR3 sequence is CASSPASGKYNEQFF. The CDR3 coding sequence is TGTGCCAGCAGCCCCGCTAGCGGAAAGTACAATGAGCAGTTCTTC.

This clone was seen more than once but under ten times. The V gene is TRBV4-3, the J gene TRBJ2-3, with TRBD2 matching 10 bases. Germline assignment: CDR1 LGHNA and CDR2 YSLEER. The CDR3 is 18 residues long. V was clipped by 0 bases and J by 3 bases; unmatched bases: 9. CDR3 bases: TGCGCCAGCAGCCAAGATAAACTAGCGGGGAGTGGAACAGATACGCAGTATTTT. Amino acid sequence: CASSQDKLAGSGTDTQYF.

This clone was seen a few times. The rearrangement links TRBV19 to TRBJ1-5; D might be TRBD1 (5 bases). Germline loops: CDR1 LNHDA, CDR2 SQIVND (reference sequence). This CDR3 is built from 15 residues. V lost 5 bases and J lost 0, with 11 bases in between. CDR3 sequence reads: CASSRDVDSNQPQHF. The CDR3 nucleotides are TGTGCCAGTAGTCGGGACGTCGATAGCAATCAGCCCCAGCATTTT.

CDR3 protein: CASSLYPRAAALLGYTF. In nucleotides, the CDR3 is TGTGCCAGCAGTTTATATCCCCGGGCCGCGGCTCTATTGGGCTACACCTTC. This chain connects TRBV27 to TRBJ1-2, with no clear D. V lost 1 base and J lost 8, with 23 bases in between. Germline assignment: CDR1 MNHEY and CDR2 SMNVEV (reference sequence). The CDR3 spans 17 residues.

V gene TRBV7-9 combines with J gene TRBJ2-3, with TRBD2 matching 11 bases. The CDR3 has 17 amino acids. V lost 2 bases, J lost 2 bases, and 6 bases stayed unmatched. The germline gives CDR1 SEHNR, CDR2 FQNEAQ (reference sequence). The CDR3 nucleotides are TGTGCCAGCAGCTTACGGACTAGCGGGCTTTTCACAGATACGCAGTATTTT. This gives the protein CASSLRTSGLFTDTQYF.

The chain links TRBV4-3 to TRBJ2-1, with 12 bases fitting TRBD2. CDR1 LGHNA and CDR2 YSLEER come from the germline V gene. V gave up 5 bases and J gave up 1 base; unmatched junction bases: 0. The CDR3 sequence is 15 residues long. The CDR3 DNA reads TGCGCCAGCAGCGGACTAGCGGGGTCCTACAATGAGCAGTTCTTC. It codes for CASSGLAGSYNEQFF.

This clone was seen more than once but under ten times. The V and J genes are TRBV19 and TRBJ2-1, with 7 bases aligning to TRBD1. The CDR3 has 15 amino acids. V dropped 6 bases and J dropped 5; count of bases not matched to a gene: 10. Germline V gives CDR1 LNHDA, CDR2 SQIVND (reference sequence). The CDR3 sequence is CASSLPRQGNNEQFF. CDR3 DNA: TGTGCCAGTAGCCTACCACGACAGGGAAACAATGAGCAGTTCTTC. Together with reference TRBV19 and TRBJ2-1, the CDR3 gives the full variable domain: DGGITQSPKYLFRKEGQNVTLSCEQNLNHDAMYWYRQDPGQGLRLIYYSQIVNDFQKGDIAEGYSVSREKKESFPLTVTSAQKNPTAFYLCASSLPRQGNNEQFFGPGTRLTVL.